The 27 T cell receptor beta chains in this list originate from one sample, sequenced in a study of T-cell reconstitution after alpha-beta-depleted transplantation in children. The TCRbeta library was prepared with unique molecular identifiers. TCRdb used MiXCR to reprocess the PCR reads, holding one entry per CDR3 protein. This sample has fewer than 550,000 distinct CDR3 sequences, with 11% found just once. Source: PBMCs from the stem cell graft donor, taken from the stem cell graft. The receptors were gathered from a human donor who donated a stem cell graft to a child with acute myeloid leukemia.

J is TRBJ1-1 and V is TRBV29-1, with D uncertain. Trimming shortened V by 4 bases and J by 6 bases, and 9 bases separated the two germline ends. Germline V gene lookup returns CDR1 SQVTM and CDR2 ANQGSEA. The CDR3 extends over 11 amino acids. CDR3 nucleotide sequence: TGCAGCGTTGTAGAAGGACCTGAAGCTTTCTTT. This gives the protein CSVVEGPEAFF.

The table lists this clonotype with a few counts. This sequence joins TRBV5-1 and TRBJ2-1; the match to TRBD2 covers 13 bases. Germline CDR1 is SGHRS and CDR2 is YFSETQ. CDR3 length: 17 residues. Trimming removed 4 bases from V and 0 bases from J; junction bases left unmatched: 4. The CDR3 DNA follows: TGCGCCAGCAGCCCGGGACTAGCGGGGAGCTCCTACAATGAGCAGTTCTTC. This gives the protein CASSPGLAGSSYNEQFF.

The genes are TRBV12-3 or TRBV12-4 and TRBJ2-5; no definite D call. Trimming pared 3 bases from V and 1 base from J, leaving 9 bases between. This CDR3 is built from 14 residues. The CDR3 spells CASSFFLSQETQYF. The CDR3 DNA reads as TGTGCCAGCAGTTTCTTCTTGTCCCAAGAGACCCAGTACTTC.

The chain uses TRBV12-3 or TRBV12-4 and TRBJ2-2, with 12 bases that match TRBD2. V shed 1 base, J shed 10 bases, and the junction held 10 bases outside the gene matches. The CDR3 loop spans 17 amino acids. The CDR3 region has the DNA TGTGCCAGCAGTTTAGAATTGCTAGCGGGGGGGCCTTCGGAGCTGTTTTTT. Amino acid sequence: CASSLELLAGGPSELFF.

This clonotype was seen at least ten times. V and J are TRBV5-1 and TRBJ2-1; a weak D match, TRBD2 (5 bases). This CDR3 region has 15 residues. Germline CDR1 is SGHRS and CDR2 is YFSETQ. V lost 4 bases to trimming and J lost 9 bases, with 20 bases between them. CDR3: CASSPVITEGGEQFF. The CDR3 region has the DNA TGCGCCAGCAGCCCTGTGATAACAGAGGGCGGTGAGCAGTTCTTC.

V gene TRBV24-1 combines with J gene TRBJ2-1; 10 nucleotides line up with TRBD2. Germline CDR1 KGHDR, CDR2 SFDVKD. The CDR3 covers 17 residues. The V and J ends lost 0 bases and 8 bases, in that order; junction bases with no gene match: 9. The CDR3 DNA is TGTGCCACCAGTGATTTGGGTTTTAGCGGGAGGAACGATGAGCAGTTCTTC. Translated: CATSDLGFSGRNDEQFF.

This clonotype was detected many times. The chain employs TRBV5-6 and TRBJ2-7; TRBD2 might be the D (5 bases). Germline values: CDR1 SGHDT, CDR2 YYEEEE. Trimming removed 1 base at V and 9 bases at J, with 17 bases between. This CDR3 is built from 14 residues. Here the CDR3 reads CASSLSSSPYRQYF. The CDR3 coding sequence is TGTGCCAGCAGCTTGTCTTCTAGCCCGTACAGGCAGTACTTC.

The chain employs TRBV7-2 and TRBJ1-3, with D hard to call. V lost 1 base to trimming and J lost 2 bases, with 6 bases between them. The CDR3 loop spans 14 amino acids. The V gene's germline CDR1 is SGHTA and CDR2 FQGNSA. In nucleotides, the CDR3 is TGTGCCAGCAGCTTAGAAGCAGCTGGAAACACCATATATTTT. Residues: CASSLEAAGNTIYF.

This chain uses TRBV29-1 with TRBJ1-2, with D uncertain. The germline V gene has CDR1 SQVTM and CDR2 ANQGSEA. This CDR3 spans 12 amino acids. Trimming removed 2 bases at V and 10 bases at J, with 14 bases between. DNA of the CDR3: TGCAGCGTTGAAAAATCTGCGGTAGTCTACACCTTC. Its protein product is CSVEKSAVVYTF.

This clonotype was seen a few times. The rearrangement links TRBV20-1 to TRBJ2-1, with D perhaps TRBD1 (7 bases). Per germline, CDR1 DFQATT and CDR2 SNEGSKA (reference sequence). The CDR3 sequence is 14 residues long. V lost 6 bases to trimming and J lost 3 bases, with 15 bases between them. CDR3 bases: TGCAGTGCCCCAGGAGGGGGCGACTACAATGAGCAGTTCTTC. Its translation is CSAPGGGDYNEQFF.

This clonotype was counted only a few times. The genes are TRBV29-1 and TRBJ2-1; 7 bases are a match to TRBD2. Germline lookup yields CDR1 SQVTM and CDR2 ANQGSEA. This CDR3 has 13 residues. V lost 6 bases to trimming and J lost 2 bases; unmatched junction nucleotides: 4. CDR3: CSVGGTAYNEQFF. DNA for the CDR3: TGCAGCGTCGGGGGGACTGCCTACAATGAGCAGTTCTTC.

This sequence joins TRBV4-1 and TRBJ2-7; possibly TRBD2 for D (6 bases). The germline CDR1 and CDR2 sequences are MGHRA and YSYEKL. Trimming removed 6 bases at V and 2 bases at J, with 14 bases between. This CDR3 is 14 amino acids long. CDR3 DNA sequence: TGCGCCAGCAGTCTACGTAGCGGTCCCTACGAGCAGTACTTC. This sequence encodes CASSLRSGPYEQYF.

This clonotype was counted a few times. The chain uses TRBV7-6 and TRBJ2-3; 7 bases align to TRBD2. The CDR3 totals 17 residues. Per germline, CDR1 SGHVS and CDR2 FNYEAQ. Trimming took 0 bases from V and 2 from J; bases not matched to a gene: 8. The CDR3 nucleotides read TGTGCCAGCAGCTTAGCGCGAGCGGGAAGGTTCACAGATACGCAGTATTTT. This encodes CASSLARAGRFTDTQYF.

This clonotype was counted ten times or more. V is TRBV20-1 and J is TRBJ2-1; possible D gene TRBD1, 6 bases. The CDR3 totals 11 residues. With 1 base removed from V and 15 bases from J, the gap between germline ends came to 13 bases. From germline, CDR1 is DFQATT and CDR2 SNEGSKA (reference sequence). The CDR3 reads CSARVRDILFF. The CDR3, as DNA: TGCAGTGCTAGAGTACGGGACATCCTGTTCTTC.

There are a few counts of this clonotype. The J gene is TRBJ2-7, the V gene TRBV27; 7 nucleotides align to TRBD1. J was trimmed by 7 bases and V by 6 bases; bases with no gene match: 6. From germline, CDR1 is MNHEY and CDR2 SMNVEV (reference sequence). The CDR3 totals 12 residues. CDR3 nucleotide sequence: TGTGCCAGCAGCACCCCAGGGGGAGAGCAGTACGTC. Translating it yields CASSTPGGEQYV.

The chain recombines TRBV5-1 with TRBJ1-4; maybe TRBD1 (5 bases). The germline V and J ends were trimmed by 0 bases and 7 bases, with 10 bases remaining between them. The CDR3 spans 14 residues. Germline V CDR1 and CDR2: SGHRS, YFSETQ. In DNA form, the CDR3 reads TGCGCCAGCAGCTTGGGGCCGGGGGTTGAAAAACTGTTTTTT. Translating gives CASSLGPGVEKLFF.

J is TRBJ2-3 and V is TRBV5-1; TRBD2 matches 9 bases. Germline V gene data show CDR1 as SGHRS and CDR2 as YFSETQ. This CDR3 contains 16 residues. The junction had 3 bases not matched to a gene; V was cut back by 0 bases and J by 1 base. The CDR3 DNA follows: TGCGCCAGCAGCTTGGTGTCTAGCGGGGGCACAGATACGCAGTATTTT. Its protein is CASSLVSSGGTDTQYF. The variable domain in full, completed from reference TRBV5-1 and TRBJ2-3, reads KAGVTQTPRYLIKTRGQQVTLSCSPISGHRSVSWYQQTPGQGLQFLFEYFSETQRNKGNFPGRFSGRQFSNSRSEMNVSTLELGDSALYLCASSLVSSGGTDTQYFGPGTRLTVL.

This chain uses TRBV20-1 with TRBJ2-3, with 9 bases identical to TRBD1. The CDR3 length is 15 residues. From germline, CDR1 is DFQATT and CDR2 SNEGSKA (reference sequence). The V and J ends lost 1 base and 4 bases, in that order; junction bases with no gene match: 6. The CDR3 nucleotides read TGCAGTGCTAGAGCCCCGGGACAGGGACCAGATACGCAGTATTTT. Protein product: CSARAPGQGPDTQYF.

This clonotype has only a few counts. This chain joins TRBV6-5 and TRBJ1-2, with no clear D. Germline CDR1 and CDR2: MNHEY and SVGAGI. V dropped 1 base and J dropped 4 bases, with 10 bases sitting between them. CDR3 size: 14 residues. The DNA for the CDR3 is TGTGCCAGCAGTTACTTTGAAGGCGGCTATGGCTACACCTTC. Translation gives CASSYFEGGYGYTF.

At least ten counts were recorded for this clonotype. This rearrangement joins TRBV5-1 to TRBJ2-1; perhaps TRBD2 as D (6 bases). Trimming removed 0 bases at V and 7 bases at J, with 8 bases between. This CDR3 is 13 amino acids long. Germline V gene data show CDR1 as SGHRS and CDR2 as YFSETQ. Written as DNA, the CDR3 is TGCGCCAGCAGCTTGGATGCGGGGAATGAGCAGTTCTTC. Its translation: CASSLDAGNEQFF. The full variable domain, completed using reference TRBV5-1 and TRBJ2-1, is KAGVTQTPRYLIKTRGQQVTLSCSPISGHRSVSWYQQTPGQGLQFLFEYFSETQRNKGNFPGRFSGRQFSNSRSEMNVSTLELGDSALYLCASSLDAGNEQFFGPGTRLTVL.

This chain uses TRBV20-1 with TRBJ2-1; D is unresolved. V was cut by 0 bases and J by 3 bases, with 12 bases left in between. Looked up from germline, CDR1 is DFQATT and CDR2 is SNEGSKA (reference sequence). The CDR3 has 15 amino acids. The CDR3 reads CSARDRLVSYNEQFF. The CDR3 bases are TGCAGTGCTAGAGATCGGCTAGTTAGCTACAATGAGCAGTTCTTC.

The chain is built from TRBV9 and TRBJ2-7, with a possible D match to TRBD1 (5 bases). The germline gives CDR1 SGDLS, CDR2 YYNGEE. The CDR3 is made up of 14 amino acids. Trimming pared 4 bases from V and 2 bases from J, leaving 13 bases between. The CDR3 here is CASSPYQGTYEQYF. CDR3 in DNA: TGTGCCAGCAGCCCCTATCAGGGAACCTACGAGCAGTACTTC.

This clonotype turned up a few times. The chain has TRBV5-1 and TRBJ2-7; TRBD2 matches at 9 bases. V shed 0 bases, J shed 5 bases, and the junction held 9 bases outside the gene matches. Germline lookup yields CDR1 SGHRS and CDR2 YFSETQ. There are 16 residues in the CDR3. The CDR3: CASSLALASGIDEQYF. The CDR3 DNA reads as TGCGCCAGCAGCTTGGCTTTGGCTAGCGGGATTGACGAGCAGTACTTC.

The J gene is TRBJ2-3, the V gene TRBV3-1; D remains ambiguous. Trimming pared 0 bases from V and 6 bases from J, leaving 16 bases between. CDR1 is LGHDT and CDR2 is YNNKEL in the germline V gene (reference sequence). The CDR3 contains 16 residues. The CDR3 reads CASSQDLGLIGDTQYF. The CDR3 nucleotides are TGTGCCAGCAGCCAAGATCTTGGGCTGATTGGCGATACGCAGTATTTT.

Ten or more counts support this clonotype. The chain carries TRBV29-1 and TRBJ1-1, with D tentatively TRBD1 (6 bases). The CDR3 spans 12 residues. V was pared by 8 bases and J by 11 bases, with 21 bases between. CDR1 is SQVTM and CDR2 is ANQGSEA in the germline V gene. CDR3 in amino acids: CSTETGPAIAFF. The DNA for the CDR3 is TGCAGCACCGAGACAGGCCCAGCGATTGCTTTCTTT.

This clonotype was detected ten times or more. J is TRBJ2-7 and V is TRBV5-5; maybe TRBD2 (5 bases). Germline CDR1 is SGHKS and CDR2 is YYEKEE (reference sequence). The V and J ends lost 4 bases and 4 bases respectively, with 9 bases between them. The CDR3 extends over 12 amino acids. The CDR3 loop reads CASSADFYEQYF. CDR3 in DNA: TGTGCCAGCAGCGCGGACTTTTACGAGCAGTACTTC.

This clonotype was counted a few times. The rearrangement uses TRBV7-8 and TRBJ2-1, with D hard to call. CDR3 length: 15 residues. CDR1 and CDR2 from the germline V gene are SGHVS and FQNEAQ. The V gene lost 3 bases and the J gene lost 6 bases, with 15 bases spanning the gap. CDR3 coding DNA: TGTGCCAGCAGCTTTGGGTCAACTACCCTCAATGAGCAGTTCTTC. This codes for CASSFGSTTLNEQFF.